Following are 4 T cell receptor beta chains from one sample sequenced in a study of T cell clones after liver transplantation. Clones were read by immunoSEQ multiplex PCR, and TCRdb kept only the in-frame ones, dropping some. The data show some 7,900 clones, about four fifths seen once. The source material was CD8+ T cells from blood, sampled before liver transplant. These receptors came from a human donor who received a liver transplant.

This CDR3 is CASSLAGTYEQYF. The CDR3 DNA follows: TGTGCCAGCAGTTTAGCAGGGACCTACGAGCAGTACTTC. The rearrangement joins TRBV27 to TRBJ2-7; D might be TRBD1 (5 bases). The V end lost 2 bases, the J end lost 2 bases, and 7 bases lay between the germline ends. The germline V gene has CDR1 MNHEY and CDR2 SMNVEV (reference sequence). This CDR3 spans 13 amino acids.

The chain employs TRBV6-4 and TRBJ2-1; the D gene is possibly TRBD1 (5 bases). Trimming took 3 bases from V and 2 from J, leaving 11 bases between them. This CDR3 spans 15 amino acids. Germline V gene lookup returns CDR1 MRHNA and CDR2 SNTAGT. The CDR3 sequence is CASSDGAGAYNEQFF. CDR3 DNA sequence: TGTGCCAGCAGTGATGGGGCAGGAGCCTACAATGAGCAGTTCTTC.

The rearrangement joins TRBV4-2 to TRBJ2-7; 7 bases line up with TRBD1. V was pared by 0 bases and J by 3 bases, with 5 bases of the junction left unmatched. Germline assignment: CDR1 LGHNA and CDR2 YNFKEQ. The CDR3 sequence is 15 residues long. As DNA, the CDR3 is TGTGCCAGCAGCCAAGACCCCGGGACAGACTACGAGCAGTACTTC. It yields the protein CASSQDPGTDYEQYF.

CDR3 DNA: TGTGCCAGTAGTCAACTCTCACAGGGGGCTTATTCACCCCTCCACTTT. This translates into CASSQLSQGAYSPLHF. J is TRBJ1-6 and V is TRBV19; 9 positions agree with TRBD1. Germline CDR1 is LNHDA and CDR2 is SQIVND (reference sequence). The CDR3 extends over 16 amino acids. The V segment lost 5 bases and the J segment 8 bases; nucleotides outside the gene matches: 10.